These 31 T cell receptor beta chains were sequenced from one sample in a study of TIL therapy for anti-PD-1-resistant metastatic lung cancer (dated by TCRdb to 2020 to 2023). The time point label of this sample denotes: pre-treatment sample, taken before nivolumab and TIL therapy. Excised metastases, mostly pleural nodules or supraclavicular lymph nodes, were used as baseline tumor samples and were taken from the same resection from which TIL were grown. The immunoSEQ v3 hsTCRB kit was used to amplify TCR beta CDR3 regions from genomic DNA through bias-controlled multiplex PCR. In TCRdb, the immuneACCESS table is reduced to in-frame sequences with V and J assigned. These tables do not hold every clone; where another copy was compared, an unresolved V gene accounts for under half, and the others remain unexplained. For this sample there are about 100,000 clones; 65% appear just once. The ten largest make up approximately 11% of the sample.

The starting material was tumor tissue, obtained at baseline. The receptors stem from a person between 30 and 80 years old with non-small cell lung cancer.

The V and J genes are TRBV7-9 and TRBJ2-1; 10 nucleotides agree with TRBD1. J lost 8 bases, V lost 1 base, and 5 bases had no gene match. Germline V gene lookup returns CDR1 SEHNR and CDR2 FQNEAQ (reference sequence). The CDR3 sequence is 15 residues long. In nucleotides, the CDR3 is TGTGCCAGCAGCTTAGGGGGACAGGGGTGGGATGAGCAGTTCTTC. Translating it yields CASSLGGQGWDEQFF.

CDR3 residues: CASRQTGRADQPQHF. CDR3 coding DNA: TGTGCCAGCAGGCAAACAGGGAGGGCCGATCAGCCCCAGCATTTT. The chain uses TRBV7-2 and TRBJ1-5; D possibly corresponds to TRBD1 (6 bases). Per germline, CDR1 SGHTA and CDR2 FQGNSA. V was clipped by 6 bases and J by 5 bases, with 17 bases between them. The CDR3 totals 15 residues.

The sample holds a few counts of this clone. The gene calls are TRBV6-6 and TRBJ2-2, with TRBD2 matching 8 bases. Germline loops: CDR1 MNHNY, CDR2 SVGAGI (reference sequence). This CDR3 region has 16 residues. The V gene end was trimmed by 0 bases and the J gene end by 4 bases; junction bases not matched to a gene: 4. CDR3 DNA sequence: TGTGCCAGCAGTTACTCAAGCGGGAGTGGCACCGGGGAGCTGTTTTTT. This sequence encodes CASSYSSGSGTGELFF.

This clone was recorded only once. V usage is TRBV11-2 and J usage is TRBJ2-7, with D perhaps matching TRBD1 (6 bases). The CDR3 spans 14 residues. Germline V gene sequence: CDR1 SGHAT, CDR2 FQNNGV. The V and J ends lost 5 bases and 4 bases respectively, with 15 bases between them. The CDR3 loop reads CASSRNLQGYEQYF. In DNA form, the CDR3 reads TGTGCCAGCAGCCGAAACCTACAGGGATACGAGCAGTACTTC. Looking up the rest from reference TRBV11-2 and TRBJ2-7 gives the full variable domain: EAGVAQSPRYKIIEKRQSVAFWCNPISGHATLYWYQQILGQGPKLLIQFQNNGVVDDSQLPKDRFSAERLKGVDSTLKIQPAKLEDSAVYLCASSRNLQGYEQYFGPGTRLTVT.

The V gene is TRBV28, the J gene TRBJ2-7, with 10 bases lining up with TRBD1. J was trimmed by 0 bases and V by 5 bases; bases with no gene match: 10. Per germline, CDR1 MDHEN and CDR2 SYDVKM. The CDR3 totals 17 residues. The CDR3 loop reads CASSPDSDRGSSYEQYF. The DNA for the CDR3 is TGTGCCAGCAGTCCCGACTCGGACAGGGGGAGCTCCTACGAGCAGTACTTC.

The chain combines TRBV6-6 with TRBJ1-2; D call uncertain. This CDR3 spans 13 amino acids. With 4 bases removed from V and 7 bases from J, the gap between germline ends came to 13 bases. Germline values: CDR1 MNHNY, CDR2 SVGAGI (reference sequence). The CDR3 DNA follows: TGTGCCAGCAGTTGGGGAAACGAGGGTGGCTACACCTTC. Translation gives CASSWGNEGGYTF.

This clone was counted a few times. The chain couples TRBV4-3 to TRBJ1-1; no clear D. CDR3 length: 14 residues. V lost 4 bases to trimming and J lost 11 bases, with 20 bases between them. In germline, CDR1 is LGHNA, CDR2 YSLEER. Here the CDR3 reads CASSPTRLTLGAFF. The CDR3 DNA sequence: TGCGCCAGCAGCCCCACGAGACTTACCTTAGGGGCTTTCTTT.

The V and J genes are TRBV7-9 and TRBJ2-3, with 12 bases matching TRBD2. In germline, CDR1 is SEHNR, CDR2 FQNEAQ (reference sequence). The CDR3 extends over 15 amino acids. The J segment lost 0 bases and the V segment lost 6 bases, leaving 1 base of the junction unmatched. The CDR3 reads CASRGTSGSTDTQYF. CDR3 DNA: TGTGCCAGCAGGGGGACTAGCGGGAGCACAGATACGCAGTATTTT.

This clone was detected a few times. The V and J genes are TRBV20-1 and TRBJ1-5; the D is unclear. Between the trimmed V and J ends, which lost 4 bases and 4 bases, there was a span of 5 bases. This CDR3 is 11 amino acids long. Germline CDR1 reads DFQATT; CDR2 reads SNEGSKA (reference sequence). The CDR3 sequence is CSATRNQPQHF. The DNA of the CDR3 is TGCAGTGCTACAAGAAATCAGCCCCAGCATTTT.

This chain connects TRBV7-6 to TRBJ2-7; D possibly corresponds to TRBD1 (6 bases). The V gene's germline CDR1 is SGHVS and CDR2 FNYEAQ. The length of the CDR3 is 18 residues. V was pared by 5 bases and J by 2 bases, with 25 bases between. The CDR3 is CASSPRPARTARPYEQYF. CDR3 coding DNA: TGTGCCAGCAGCCCGCGACCGGCCCGGACAGCTAGACCCTACGAGCAGTACTTC.

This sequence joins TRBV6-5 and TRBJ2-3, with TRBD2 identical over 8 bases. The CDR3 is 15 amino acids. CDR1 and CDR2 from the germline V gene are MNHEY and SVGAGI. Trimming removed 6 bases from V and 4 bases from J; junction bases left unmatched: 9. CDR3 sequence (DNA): TGTGCCAGCAGCGTCGGGGGGGGCGGGGCAGATACGCAGTATTTT. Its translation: CASSVGGGGADTQYF.

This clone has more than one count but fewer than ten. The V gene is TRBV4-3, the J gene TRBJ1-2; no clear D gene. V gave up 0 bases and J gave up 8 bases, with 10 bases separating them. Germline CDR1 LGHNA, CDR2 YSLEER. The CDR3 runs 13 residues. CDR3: CASSQDRARGYTF. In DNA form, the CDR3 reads TGCGCCAGCAGCCAAGATCGCGCGCGCGGCTACACCTTC.

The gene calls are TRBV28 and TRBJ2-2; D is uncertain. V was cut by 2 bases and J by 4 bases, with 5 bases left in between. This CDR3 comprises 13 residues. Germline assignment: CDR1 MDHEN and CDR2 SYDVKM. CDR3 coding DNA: TGTGCCAGCAGTTTAGGAACCACCGGGGAGCTGTTTTTT. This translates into CASSLGTTGELFF. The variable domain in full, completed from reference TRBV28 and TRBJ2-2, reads DVKVTQSSRYLVKRTGEKVFLECVQDMDHENMFWYRQDPGLGLRLIYFSYDVKMKEKGDIPEGYSVSREKKERFSLILESASTNQTSMYLCASSLGTTGELFFGEGSRLTVL.

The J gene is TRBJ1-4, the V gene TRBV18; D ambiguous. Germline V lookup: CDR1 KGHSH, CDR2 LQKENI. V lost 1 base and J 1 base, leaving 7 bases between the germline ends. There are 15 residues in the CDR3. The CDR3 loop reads CASSPLEGTNEKLFF. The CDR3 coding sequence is TGTGCCAGCTCACCACTAGAAGGAACTAATGAAAAACTGTTTTTT.

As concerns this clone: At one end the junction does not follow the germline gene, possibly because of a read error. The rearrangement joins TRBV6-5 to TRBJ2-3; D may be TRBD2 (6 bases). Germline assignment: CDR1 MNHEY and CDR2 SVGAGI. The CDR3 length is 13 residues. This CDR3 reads CASSSRAPGLLRF. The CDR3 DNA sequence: TGTGCCAGCAGCTCCCGTGCCCCGGGACTCCTTCGTTTT.

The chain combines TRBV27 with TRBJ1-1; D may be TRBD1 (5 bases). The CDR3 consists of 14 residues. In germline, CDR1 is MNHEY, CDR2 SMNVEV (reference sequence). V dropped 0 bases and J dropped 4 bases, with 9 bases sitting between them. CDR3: CASSLSRAGTEAFF. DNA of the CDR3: TGTGCCAGCAGTTTATCCAGGGCGGGCACTGAAGCTTTCTTT.

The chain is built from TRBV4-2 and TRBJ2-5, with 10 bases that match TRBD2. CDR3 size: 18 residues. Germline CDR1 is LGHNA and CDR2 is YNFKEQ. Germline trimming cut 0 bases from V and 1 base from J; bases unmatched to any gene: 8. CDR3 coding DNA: TGTGCCAGCAGCCAAGATAGGGCCCTAGCGGGGGTCCAAGAGACCCAGTACTTC. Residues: CASSQDRALAGVQETQYF.

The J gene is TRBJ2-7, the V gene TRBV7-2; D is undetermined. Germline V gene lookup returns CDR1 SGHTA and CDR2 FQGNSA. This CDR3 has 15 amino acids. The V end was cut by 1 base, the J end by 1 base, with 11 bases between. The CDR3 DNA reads TGTGCCAGCAGCTTAGAAATGGGCACTTCCTACGAGCAGTACTTC. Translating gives CASSLEMGTSYEQYF.

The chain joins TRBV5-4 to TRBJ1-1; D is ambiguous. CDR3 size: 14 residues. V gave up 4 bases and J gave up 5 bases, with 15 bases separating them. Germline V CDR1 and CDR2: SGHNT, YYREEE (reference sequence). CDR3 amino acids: CASSLPRRGTEAFF. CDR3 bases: TGTGCCAGCAGCCTTCCAAGACGTGGAACTGAAGCTTTCTTT.

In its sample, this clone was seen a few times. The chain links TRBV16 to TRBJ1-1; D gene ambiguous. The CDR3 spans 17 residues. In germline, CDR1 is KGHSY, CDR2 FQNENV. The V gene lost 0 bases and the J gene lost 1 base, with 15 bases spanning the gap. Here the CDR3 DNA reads TGTGCCAGCAGCCAATCGATTTTTTCACAGCGGAACACTGAAGCTTTCTTT. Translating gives CASSQSIFSQRNTEAFF.

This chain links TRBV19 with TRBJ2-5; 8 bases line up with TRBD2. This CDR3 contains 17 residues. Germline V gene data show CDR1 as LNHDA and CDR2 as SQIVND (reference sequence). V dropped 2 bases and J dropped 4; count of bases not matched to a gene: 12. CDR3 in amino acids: CASSINGVAGSGETQYF. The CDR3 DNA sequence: TGTGCCAGTAGTATAAATGGAGTAGCGGGGTCCGGAGAGACCCAGTACTTC.

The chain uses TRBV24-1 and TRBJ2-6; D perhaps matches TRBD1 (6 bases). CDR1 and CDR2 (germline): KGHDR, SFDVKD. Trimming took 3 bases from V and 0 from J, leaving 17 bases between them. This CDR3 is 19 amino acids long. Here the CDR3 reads CATSDRTGTPVSGANVLTF. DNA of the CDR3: TGTGCCACCAGTGATCGGACCGGGACACCAGTCTCTGGGGCCAACGTCCTGACTTTC.

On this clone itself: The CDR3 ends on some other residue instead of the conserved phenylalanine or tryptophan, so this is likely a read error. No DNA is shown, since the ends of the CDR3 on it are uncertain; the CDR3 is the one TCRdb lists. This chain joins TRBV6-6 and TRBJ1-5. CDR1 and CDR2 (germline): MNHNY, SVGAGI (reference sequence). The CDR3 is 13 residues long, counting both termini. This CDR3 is CASSYSKPGEVPV.

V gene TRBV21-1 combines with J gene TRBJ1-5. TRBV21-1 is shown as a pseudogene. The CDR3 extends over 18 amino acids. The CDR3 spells CASSTRPGRQRGNQPQHF. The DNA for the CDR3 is TGTGCCAGCAGCACTCGCCCAGGGAGACAGCGGGGGAATCAGCCCCAGCATTTT.

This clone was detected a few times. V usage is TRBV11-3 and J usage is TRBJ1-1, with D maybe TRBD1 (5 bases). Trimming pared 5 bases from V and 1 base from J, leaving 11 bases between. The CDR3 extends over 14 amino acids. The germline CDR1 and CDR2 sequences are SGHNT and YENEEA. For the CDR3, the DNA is TGTGCCAGCAGCCGGGGCACGAAGAACACTGAAGCTTTCTTT. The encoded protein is CASSRGTKNTEAFF.

Here the CDR3 reads CASSLVNQPQHF. In DNA form, the CDR3 reads TGTGCCAGCAGTTTAGTTAATCAGCCCCAGCATTTT. The chain couples TRBV12-3 or TRBV12-4 to TRBJ1-5; D remains ambiguous. The CDR3 contains 12 residues. V lost 1 base and J lost 4, with 2 bases in between.

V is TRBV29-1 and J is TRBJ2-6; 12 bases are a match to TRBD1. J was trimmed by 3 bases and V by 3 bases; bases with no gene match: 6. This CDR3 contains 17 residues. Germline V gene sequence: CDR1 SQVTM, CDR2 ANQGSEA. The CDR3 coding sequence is TGCAGCGTTGACCCCGGGACAGGGGGCAATGGGGCCAACGTCCTGACTTTC. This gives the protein CSVDPGTGGNGANVLTF.

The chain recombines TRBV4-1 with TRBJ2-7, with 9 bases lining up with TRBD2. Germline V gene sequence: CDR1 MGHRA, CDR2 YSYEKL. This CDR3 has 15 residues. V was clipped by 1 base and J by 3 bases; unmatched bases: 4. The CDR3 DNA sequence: TGCGCCAGCAGCCAAGTTTCTAGCGGGGTCTACGAGCAGTACTTC. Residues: CASSQVSSGVYEQYF.

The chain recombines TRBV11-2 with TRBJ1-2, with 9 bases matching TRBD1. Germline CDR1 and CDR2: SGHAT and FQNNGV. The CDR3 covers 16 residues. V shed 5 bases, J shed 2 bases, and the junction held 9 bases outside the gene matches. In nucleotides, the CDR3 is TGTGCCAGCAGCCTAACCGGGACAGGGATCAACTATGGCTACACCTTC. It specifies CASSLTGTGINYGYTF.

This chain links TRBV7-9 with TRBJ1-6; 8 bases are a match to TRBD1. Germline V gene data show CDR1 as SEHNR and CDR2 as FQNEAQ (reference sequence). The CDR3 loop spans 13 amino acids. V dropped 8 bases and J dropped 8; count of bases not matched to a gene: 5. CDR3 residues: CASDRGRDSPLHF. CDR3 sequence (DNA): TGTGCCAGCGACAGGGGTAGGGATTCACCCCTCCACTTT. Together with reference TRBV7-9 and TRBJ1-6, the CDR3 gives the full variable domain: DTGVSQNPRHKITKRGQNVTFRCDPISEHNRLYWYRQTLGQGPEFLTYFQNEAQLEKSRLLSDRFSAERPKGSFSTLEIQRTEQGDSAMYLCASDRGRDSPLHFGNGTRLTVT.

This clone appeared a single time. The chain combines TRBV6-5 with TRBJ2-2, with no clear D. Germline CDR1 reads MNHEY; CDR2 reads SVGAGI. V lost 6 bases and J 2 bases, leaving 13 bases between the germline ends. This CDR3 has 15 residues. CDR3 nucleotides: TGTGCCAGCAGGAGTAAAGGACGCAACACCGGGGAGCTGTTTTTT. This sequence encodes CASRSKGRNTGELFF.